Reported below is one T cell receptor beta chain. Clones were read by immunoSEQ multiplex PCR, and TCRdb kept only the in-frame ones, dropping some. This repertoire shows roughly 50,000 clones, roughly 80% found once; its top ten account for around 10%. This specimen belongs to a study of PD-L1 blockade in urothelial cancer. Indicated time point: peripheral blood 6 weeks after treatment start. Germline V CDR1 and CDR2: MDHEN, SYDVKM. The CDR3 has 14 amino acids. With 6 bases clipped from V and 6 bases from J, the junction kept 5 bases outside the gene matches. The sequence derives from a man aged 70 or older with urothelial cancer. V is TRBV28 and J is TRBJ1-5; TRBD1 aligns across 10 bases. The source was PBMCs, collected around atezolizumab (anti-PD-L1) treatment. CDR3 loop: CASRQTGGLQPQHF. CDR3 nucleotide sequence: TGTGCCAGCAGACAGACAGGGGGCCTTCAGCCCCAGCATTTT.